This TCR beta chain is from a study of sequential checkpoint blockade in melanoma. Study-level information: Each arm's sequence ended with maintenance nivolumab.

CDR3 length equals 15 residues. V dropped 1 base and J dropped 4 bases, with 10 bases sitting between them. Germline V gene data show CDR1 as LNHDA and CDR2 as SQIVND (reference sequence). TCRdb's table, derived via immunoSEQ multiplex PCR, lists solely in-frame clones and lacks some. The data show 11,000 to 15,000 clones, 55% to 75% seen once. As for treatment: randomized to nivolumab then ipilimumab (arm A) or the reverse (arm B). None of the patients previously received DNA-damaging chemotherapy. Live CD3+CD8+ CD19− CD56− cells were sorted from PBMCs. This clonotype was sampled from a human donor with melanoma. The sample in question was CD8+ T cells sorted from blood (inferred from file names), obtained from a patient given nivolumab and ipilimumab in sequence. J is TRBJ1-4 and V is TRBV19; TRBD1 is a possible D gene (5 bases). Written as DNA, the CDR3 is TGTGCCAGTAGTATAGGGACAAGTGATAATGAAAAACTGTTTTTT. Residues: CASSIGTSDNEKLFF.